This T cell receptor beta chain was sequenced during a study of CXCR3-negative and CXCR3-positive naive CD8 T cells. The CDR3 consists of 12 residues. CDR1 is SQVTM, CDR2 ANQGSEA, per germline. All TRB cDNA libraries came from 5' RACE performed with UMI labels. One entry per CDR3 protein, without DNA, is what TCRdb gives after re-calling the 5' RACE reads. This sample's table has 8,000 or so distinct CDR3 sequences. Triplicate sorting captured about 320,000 cells each from every CD8+ T cell subset. A CD45RO-CCR7+CD27+CD95- phenotype identified naive CD8+ T cells. This sequence joins TRBV29-1 and TRBJ2-7; TCRdb lists TRBD2, though no DNA is available to test this call. The sample comprised naive CXCR3- CD8+ T cells from blood. Specified subset: CD45RO-CCR7+CD27+CD95- naive CD8+ T cells lacking CXCR3 (TNR3-). The sequence came from a human donor in good health. Some clones in this sample may be carry-over from other donors' samples. CDR3 sequence reads: CSVDLQGGEQYF.